Described below is a single T cell receptor (beta chain) sequence and its context. Its antigen is still unknown. The PCR made use of 60 Vbeta and 13 Jbeta primers. Original analysis: Some 10 million of 65 million to 95 million unique TCR beta chains were shared, per a later count. Only in-frame clones appear in the TCRdb table, and some are missing; sequencing was by immunoSEQ multiplex PCR. The V and J calls and clone size come from that table; D and trimming were worked out from the DNA. The sample contains 65,000 to 90,000 clones, around three quarters of which appear only once. The CDR3 is made up of 14 amino acids. Trimming took 2 bases from V and 3 from J, leaving 11 bases between them. Germline-derived CDR1 and CDR2 are SGDLS and YYNGEE. The data stem from a study of cytomegalovirus exposure and HLA in healthy donors. On the study more broadly: HLA-typed donors contributed 80 million to 85 million unique TCRs, which were held in an early data release.

The study, taken as a whole, reports: Being indistinguishable, some V segments were excluded, TRBV6-2 and TRBV6-3 among them. A later analysis associated some 16,000 TCR beta sequences with HLA alleles at a 0.05 false discovery rate.

The TCR originated in a man in his forties in good health and CMV-seronegative. The sample taken for sequencing was PBMCs. This sequence joins TRBV9 and TRBJ1-1; unclear D gene. The CDR3 region has the DNA TGTGCCAGCAGCGTCGTACGGTCTTACACTGAAGCTTTCTTT. Translation gives CASSVVRSYTEAFF. The complete variable domain, with remaining parts taken from reference TRBV9 and TRBJ1-1, reads DSGVTQTPKHLITATGQRVTLRCSPRSGDLSVYWYQQSLDQGLQFLIQYYNGEERAKGNILERFSAQQFPDLHSELNLSSLELGDSALYFCASSVVRSYTEAFFGQGTRLTVV.